The 6 T cell receptor beta chains below were found in one sample sequenced in a study of T cell repertoires in cytomegalovirus infection. MiXCR, run by TCRdb on the reads, gives a single entry per CDR3 protein. Of around 740,000 distinct CDR3 sequences listed, roughly 35% are singletons. The sequencing input was PBMCs. These receptor sequences come from a human donor in good health (CMV status not recorded). Some clones in this sample may be carry-over from other donors' samples.

The chain joins TRBV6-6 to TRBJ2-7; 8 bases fit TRBD2. The J segment lost 1 base and the V segment lost 2 bases, leaving 4 bases of the junction unmatched. Germline V gene sequence: CDR1 MNHNY, CDR2 SVGAGI (reference sequence). The CDR3 is made up of 15 amino acids. Here the CDR3 DNA reads TGTGCCAGCAGTTACGGTCCTAGCGGGTCCTACGAGCAGTACTTC. It yields the protein CASSYGPSGSYEQYF.

In its sample, this clonotype was seen many times. The rearrangement joins TRBV7-2 to TRBJ1-3; D remains ambiguous. V lost 5 bases, J lost 0 bases, and 14 bases lay in between. The CDR3 runs 16 residues. Germline V gives CDR1 SGHTA, CDR2 FQGNSA. DNA of the CDR3: TGTGCCAGCAGCCCCCCAGGACTGATCTCTGGAAACACCATATATTTT. Its translation: CASSPPGLISGNTIYF.

This clonotype was observed a few times. The rearrangement links TRBV28 to TRBJ1-3; TRBD1 matches 10 bases. The length of the CDR3 is 14 residues. Germline CDR1 is MDHEN and CDR2 is SYDVKM. V was clipped by 7 bases and J by 4 bases; unmatched bases: 4. Written as DNA, the CDR3 is TGTGCCAGCAAGACAGGGGGCGCCGGAAACACCATATATTTT. Translated: CASKTGGAGNTIYF.

The genes are TRBV6-1 and TRBJ2-7; D unclear. The CDR3 is made up of 13 amino acids. From germline, CDR1 is MNHNS and CDR2 SASEGT. Trimming took off 7 bases at V and 6 bases at J, with 16 bases between the two ends. In DNA, the CDR3 is TGTGCCAGCACCGAGACGGCCAAGTCCGAGCAGTACTTC. This gives the protein CASTETAKSEQYF.

This clonotype appeared many times. The rearrangement joins TRBV12-3 or TRBV12-4 to TRBJ1-5; perhaps TRBD1 as D (5 bases). The CDR3 extends over 14 amino acids. The V end lost 6 bases, the J end lost 0 bases, and 9 bases lay between the germline ends. As DNA, the CDR3 is TGTGCCAGCAGCTTTACAGGTAGCAATCAGCCCCAGCATTTT. As protein: CASSFTGSNQPQHF.

The table lists this clonotype with a few counts. The chain combines TRBV6-5 with TRBJ2-7, with 8 bases aligning to TRBD1. The CDR3 loop spans 13 amino acids. The V gene's germline CDR1 is MNHEY and CDR2 SVGAGI. Trimming removed 4 bases from V and 5 bases from J; junction bases left unmatched: 4. Written as DNA, the CDR3 is TGTGCCAGCAGTTCATTGACAGGGGACGAGCAGTACTTC. It specifies CASSSLTGDEQYF.